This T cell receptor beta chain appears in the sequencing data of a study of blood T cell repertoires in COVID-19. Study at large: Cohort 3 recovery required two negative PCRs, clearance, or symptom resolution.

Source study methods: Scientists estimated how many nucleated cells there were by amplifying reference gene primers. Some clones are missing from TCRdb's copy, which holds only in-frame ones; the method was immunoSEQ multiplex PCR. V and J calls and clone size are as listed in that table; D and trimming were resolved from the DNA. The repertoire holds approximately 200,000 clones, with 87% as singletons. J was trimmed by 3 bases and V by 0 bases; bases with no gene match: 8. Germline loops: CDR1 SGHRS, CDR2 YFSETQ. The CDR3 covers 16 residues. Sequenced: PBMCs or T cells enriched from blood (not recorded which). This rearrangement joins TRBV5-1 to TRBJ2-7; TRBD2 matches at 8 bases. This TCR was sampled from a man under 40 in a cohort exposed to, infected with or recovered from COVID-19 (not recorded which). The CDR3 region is CASSLAEAGVIYEQYF. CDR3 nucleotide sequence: TGCGCCAGCAGCTTGGCCGAAGCGGGAGTCATCTACGAGCAGTACTTC.